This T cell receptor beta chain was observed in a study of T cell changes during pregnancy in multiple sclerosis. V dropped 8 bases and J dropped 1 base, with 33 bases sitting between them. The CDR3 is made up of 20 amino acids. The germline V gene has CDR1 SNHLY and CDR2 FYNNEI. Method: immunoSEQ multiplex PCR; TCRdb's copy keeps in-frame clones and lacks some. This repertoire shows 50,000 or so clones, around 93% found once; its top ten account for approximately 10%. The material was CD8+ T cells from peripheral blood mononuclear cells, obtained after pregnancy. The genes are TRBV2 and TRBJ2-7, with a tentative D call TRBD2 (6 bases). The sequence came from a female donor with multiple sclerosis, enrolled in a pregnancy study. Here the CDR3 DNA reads TGTGCCAGCCTGGCGGGGCGCCTCTTGACTAGGTCAGCGATATCCTACGAGCAGTACTTC. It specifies CASLAGRLLTRSAISYEQYF.